The 9 T cell receptor beta chains reported below all come from one sample, sequenced in a study of tumor-infiltrating lymphocytes in primary liver carcinoma. Germline DNA was also extracted, with blood RNA taken from unsorted whole blood. Researchers generated TCR beta cDNA from approximately 0.55 ug of total RNA, relying on a constant-region primer. Slightly modified ARM-PCR, run as three nested multiplex PCR rounds, produced the TCR beta libraries. The opening two PCR rounds, about 10 cycles each, paired TRBV1-TRBV30 forward primers with a C-beta reverse primer. One entry per CDR3 protein, called by TCRdb with MiXCR from the multiplex PCR reads. The sample has approximately 330,000 distinct CDR3 sequences; less than 70% are singletons. The specimen was peripheral blood. These receptors all come from a man between 40 and 49 years old with primary liver carcinoma and hepatitis B virus infection.

Comments on this clonotype: A clone one base away is much larger, so this may be a read error. The V gene is TRBV12-3 or TRBV12-4, the J gene TRBJ2-1; 7 nucleotides match TRBD1. This CDR3 has 14 residues. This CDR3 is CVSRDSLRGNEQFF. In nucleotides, the CDR3 is TGTGTCAGCAGGGACAGCCTGAGGGGGAATGAGCAGTTCTTC.

The rearrangement uses TRBV9 and TRBJ2-1; D not resolved. Germline CDR1 is SGDLS and CDR2 is YYNGEE. The CDR3 has 14 residues. Trimming removed 0 bases from V and 6 bases from J, with 10 bases in between. DNA for the CDR3: TGTGCCAGCAGCGTAGAGGCCCACCTCAATGAGCAGTTCTTC. Translated, it gives CASSVEAHLNEQFF.

As for this clonotype: At one of its ends the junction is not consistent with the germline gene, which may arise from a read error. The rearrangement links TRBV11-2 to TRBJ2-5; 12 bases fit TRBD1. The CDR3 covers 16 residues. Per the germline V gene, CDR1 is SGHAT and CDR2 is FQNNGV. CDR3 DNA: TGTGCCAACAGCATAGGGGACAGGGGGCAACAAGAGACCCAGTACTTC. Amino acids: CANSIGDRGQQETQYF.

A word on this clonotype: One junction end disagrees with the germline gene, perhaps due to a read error. The chain joins TRBV29-1 to TRBJ2-2, with a weak D call TRBD1 (6 bases). CDR1 and CDR2 (germline): SQVTM, ANQGSEA. The CDR3 totals 13 residues. The CDR3, as DNA: TGCAGCGGTGGACAGTGGGCTGTCGGGGAACTGTTTTTT. It translates to CSGGQWAVGELFF.

A note on this clonotype: A much larger clone lies a single base off, so this may be a read error. The chain links TRBV6-5 to TRBJ2-7, with 9 bases identical to TRBD2. V shed 4 bases, J shed 3 bases, and the junction held 4 bases outside the gene matches. CDR1 is MNHEY, CDR2 SVGAGI, per germline. The CDR3 contains 14 residues. CDR3 DNA: TGTGCCAGCAGTTGGACTAGCGTGATCTACGAGCAGTACTTC. Translated: CASSWTSVIYEQYF.

In its sample, this clonotype was seen many times. The chain is built from TRBV6-2 or TRBV6-3 and TRBJ2-3, with D possibly matching TRBD2 (5 bases). V was shortened by 6 bases and J by 2 bases, with 12 bases between the two germline ends. The CDR3 runs to 14 residues. CDR1 MNHEY and CDR2 SVGEGT come from the germline V gene. The CDR3 DNA follows: TGTGCCAGCAGGTTAGATGACTACACAGATACGCAGTATTTT. It yields the protein CASRLDDYTDTQYF.

This clonotype was observed many times. The V gene is TRBV6-5, the J gene TRBJ2-2; no clear D. Germline CDR1 reads MNHEY; CDR2 reads SVGAGI. This CDR3 is built from 13 residues. Trimming cost V 4 bases and J 4 bases, with 7 bases left between them. In DNA, the CDR3 is TGTGCCAGCAGTTCCCGACCCACCGGGGAGCTGTTTTTT. This sequence encodes CASSSRPTGELFF.

This clonotype was seen more than once but under ten times. The chain recombines TRBV10-1 with TRBJ2-2; no firm D call. The CDR3 extends over 14 amino acids. Germline loops: CDR1 WNHNN, CDR2 SYGVQD (reference sequence). The germline V and J ends were trimmed by 2 bases and 1 base, with 5 bases remaining between them. The DNA for the CDR3 is TGCGCCAGCAGTGAGAGACAGAACACCGGGGAGCTGTTTTTT. This encodes CASSERQNTGELFF.

This clonotype was seen a handful of times. J is TRBJ2-5 and V is TRBV7-9; TRBD2 aligns across 11 bases. The CDR3 runs 15 residues. Germline loops: CDR1 SEHNR, CDR2 FQNEAQ (reference sequence). V dropped 5 bases and J dropped 4; count of bases not matched to a gene: 6. CDR3 region: CASSAAGTSGETQYF. CDR3 nucleotide sequence: TGTGCCAGCAGCGCCGCCGGGACTAGCGGAGAGACCCAGTACTTC. The full variable domain, its missing parts supplied by reference TRBV7-9 and TRBJ2-5, is DTGVSQNPRHKITKRGQNVTFRCDPISEHNRLYWYRQTLGQGPEFLTYFQNEAQLEKSRLLSDRFSAERPKGSFSTLEIQRTEQGDSAMYLCASSAAGTSGETQYFGPGTRLLVL.